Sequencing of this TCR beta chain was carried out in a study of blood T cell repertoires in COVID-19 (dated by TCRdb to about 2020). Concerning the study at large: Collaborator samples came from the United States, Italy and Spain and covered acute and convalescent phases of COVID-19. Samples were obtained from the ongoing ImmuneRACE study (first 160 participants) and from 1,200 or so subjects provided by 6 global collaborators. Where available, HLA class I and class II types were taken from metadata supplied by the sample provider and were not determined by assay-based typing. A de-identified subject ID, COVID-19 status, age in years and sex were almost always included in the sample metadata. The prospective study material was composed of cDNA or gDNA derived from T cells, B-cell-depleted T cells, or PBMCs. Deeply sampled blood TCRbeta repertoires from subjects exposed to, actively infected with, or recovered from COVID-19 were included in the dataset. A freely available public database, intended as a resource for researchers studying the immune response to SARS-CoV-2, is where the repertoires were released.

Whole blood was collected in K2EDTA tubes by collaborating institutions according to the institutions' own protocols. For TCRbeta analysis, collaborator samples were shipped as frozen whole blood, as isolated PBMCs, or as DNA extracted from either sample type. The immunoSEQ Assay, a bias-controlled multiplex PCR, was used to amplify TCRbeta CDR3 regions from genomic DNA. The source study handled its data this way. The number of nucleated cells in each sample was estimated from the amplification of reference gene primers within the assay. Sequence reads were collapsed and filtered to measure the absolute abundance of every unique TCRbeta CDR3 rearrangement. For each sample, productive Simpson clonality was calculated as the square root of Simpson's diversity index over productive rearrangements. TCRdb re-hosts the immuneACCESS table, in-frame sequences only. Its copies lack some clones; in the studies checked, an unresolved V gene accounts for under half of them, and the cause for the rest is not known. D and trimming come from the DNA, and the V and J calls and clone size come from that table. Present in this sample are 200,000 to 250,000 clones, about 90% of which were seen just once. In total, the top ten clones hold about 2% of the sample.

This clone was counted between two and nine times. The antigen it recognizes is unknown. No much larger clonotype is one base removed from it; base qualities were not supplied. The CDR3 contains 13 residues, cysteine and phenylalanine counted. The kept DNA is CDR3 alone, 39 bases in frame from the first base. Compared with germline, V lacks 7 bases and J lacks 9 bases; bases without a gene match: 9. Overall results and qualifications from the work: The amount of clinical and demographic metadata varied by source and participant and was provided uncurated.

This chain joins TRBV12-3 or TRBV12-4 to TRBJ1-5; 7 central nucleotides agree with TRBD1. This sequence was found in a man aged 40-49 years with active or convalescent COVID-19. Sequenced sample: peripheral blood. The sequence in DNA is TGTGCCAGCACTTTTAAGGGGGCAAGGCCCCAGCATTTT. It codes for CASTFKGARPQHF.